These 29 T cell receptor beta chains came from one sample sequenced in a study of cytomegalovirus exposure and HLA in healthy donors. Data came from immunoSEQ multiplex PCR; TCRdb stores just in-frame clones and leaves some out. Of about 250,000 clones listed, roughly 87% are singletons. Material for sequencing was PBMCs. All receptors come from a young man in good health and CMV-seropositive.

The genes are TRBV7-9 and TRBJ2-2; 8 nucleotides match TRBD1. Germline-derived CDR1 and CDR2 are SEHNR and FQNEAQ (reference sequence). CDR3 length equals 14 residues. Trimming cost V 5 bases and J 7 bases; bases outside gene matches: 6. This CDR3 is CASSRQGFGGELFF. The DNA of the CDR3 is TGTGCCAGCAGCCGACAGGGGTTTGGCGGGGAGCTGTTTTTT.

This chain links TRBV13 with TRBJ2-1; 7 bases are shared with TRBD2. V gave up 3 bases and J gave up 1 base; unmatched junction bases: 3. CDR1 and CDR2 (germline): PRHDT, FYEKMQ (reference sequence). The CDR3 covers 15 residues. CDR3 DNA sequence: TGTGCCAGCAGCTTGGGAGGGGCATCCTACAATGAGCAGTTCTTC. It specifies CASSLGGASYNEQFF.

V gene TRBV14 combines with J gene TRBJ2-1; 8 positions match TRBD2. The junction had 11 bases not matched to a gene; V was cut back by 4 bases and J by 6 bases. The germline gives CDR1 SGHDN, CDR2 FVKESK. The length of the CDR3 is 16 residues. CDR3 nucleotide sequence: TGTGCCAGCAGCCCCTTAGCGGGAACCAAGATCAATGAGCAGTTCTTC. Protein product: CASSPLAGTKINEQFF.

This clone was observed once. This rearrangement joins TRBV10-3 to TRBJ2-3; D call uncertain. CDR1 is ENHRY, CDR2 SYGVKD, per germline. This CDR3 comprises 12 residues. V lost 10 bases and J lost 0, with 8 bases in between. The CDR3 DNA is TGTGCCACAAAAGAGAGCACAGATACGCAGTATTTT. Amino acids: CATKESTDTQYF.

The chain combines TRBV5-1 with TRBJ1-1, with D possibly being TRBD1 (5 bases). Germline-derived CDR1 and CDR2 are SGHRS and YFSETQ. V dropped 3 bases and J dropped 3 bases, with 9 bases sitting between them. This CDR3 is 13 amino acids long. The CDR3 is CASSSREHTEAFF. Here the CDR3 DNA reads TGCGCCAGCAGCTCCAGGGAGCACACTGAAGCTTTCTTT. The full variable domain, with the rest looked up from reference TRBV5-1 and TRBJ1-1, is KAGVTQTPRYLIKTRGQQVTLSCSPISGHRSVSWYQQTPGQGLQFLFEYFSETQRNKGNFPGRFSGRQFSNSRSEMNVSTLELGDSALYLCASSSREHTEAFFGQGTRLTVV.

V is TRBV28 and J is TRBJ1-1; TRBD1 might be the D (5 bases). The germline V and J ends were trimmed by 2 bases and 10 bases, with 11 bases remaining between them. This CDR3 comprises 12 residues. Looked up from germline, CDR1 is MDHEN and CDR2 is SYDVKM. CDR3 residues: CASSLVGEGAFF. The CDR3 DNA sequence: TGTGCCAGCAGTTTAGTGGGGGAGGGAGCTTTCTTT. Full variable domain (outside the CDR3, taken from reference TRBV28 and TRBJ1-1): DVKVTQSSRYLVKRTGEKVFLECVQDMDHENMFWYRQDPGLGLRLIYFSYDVKMKEKGDIPEGYSVSREKKERFSLILESASTNQTSMYLCASSLVGEGAFFGQGTRLTVV.

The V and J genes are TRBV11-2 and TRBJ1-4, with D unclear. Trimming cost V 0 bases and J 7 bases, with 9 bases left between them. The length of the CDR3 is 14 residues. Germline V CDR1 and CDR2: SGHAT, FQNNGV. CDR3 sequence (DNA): TGTGCCAGCAGCTTAGAACGGAATTCTGAAAAACTGTTTTTT. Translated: CASSLERNSEKLFF.

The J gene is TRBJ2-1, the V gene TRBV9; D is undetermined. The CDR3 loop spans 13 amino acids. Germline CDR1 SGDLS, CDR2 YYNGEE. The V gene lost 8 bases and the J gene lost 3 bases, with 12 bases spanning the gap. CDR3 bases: TGTGCCAGTCGCCCGGCGGACTACAATGAGCAGTTCTTC. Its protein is CASRPADYNEQFF.

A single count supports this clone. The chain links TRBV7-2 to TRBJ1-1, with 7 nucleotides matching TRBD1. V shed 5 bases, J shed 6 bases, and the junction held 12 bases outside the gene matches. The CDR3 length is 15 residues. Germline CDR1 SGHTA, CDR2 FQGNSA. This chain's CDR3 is CASSITTDRESEAFF. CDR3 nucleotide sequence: TGTGCCAGCAGCATCACGACAGACAGGGAATCTGAAGCTTTCTTT. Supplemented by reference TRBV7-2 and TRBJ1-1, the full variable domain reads GAGVSQSPSNKVTEKGKDVELRCDPISGHTALYWYRQSLGQGLEFLIYFQGNSAPDKSGLPSDRFSAERTGGSVSTLTIQRTQQEDSAVYLCASSITTDRESEAFFGQGTRLTVV.

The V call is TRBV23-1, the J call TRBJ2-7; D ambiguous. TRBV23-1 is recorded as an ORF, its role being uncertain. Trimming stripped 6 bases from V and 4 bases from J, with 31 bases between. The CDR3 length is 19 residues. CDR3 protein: CASSRPLLPDGNRSYEQYF. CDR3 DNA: TGCGCCAGCAGCCGTCCCCTCCTCCCGGACGGAAATCGAAGTTACGAGCAGTACTTC.

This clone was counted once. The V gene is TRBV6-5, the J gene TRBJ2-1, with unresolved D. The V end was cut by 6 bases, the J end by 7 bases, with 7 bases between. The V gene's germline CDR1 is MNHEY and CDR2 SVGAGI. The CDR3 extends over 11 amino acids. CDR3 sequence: CASRAKNEQFF. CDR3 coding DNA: TGTGCCAGCAGGGCGAAAAATGAGCAGTTCTTC.

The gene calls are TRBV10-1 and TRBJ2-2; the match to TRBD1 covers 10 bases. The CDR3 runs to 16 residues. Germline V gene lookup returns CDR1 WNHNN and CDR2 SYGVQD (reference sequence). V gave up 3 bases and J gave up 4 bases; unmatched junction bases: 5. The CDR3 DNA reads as TGCGCCAGCAGTGATCCGGGACAGGGGAGCACCGGGGAGCTGTTTTTT. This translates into CASSDPGQGSTGELFF.

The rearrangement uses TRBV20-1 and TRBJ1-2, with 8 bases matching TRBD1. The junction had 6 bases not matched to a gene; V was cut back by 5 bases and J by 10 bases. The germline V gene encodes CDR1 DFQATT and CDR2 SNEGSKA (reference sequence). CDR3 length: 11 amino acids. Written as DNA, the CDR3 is TGCAGTGCTTTCGACAGGGGCAACTACACCTTC. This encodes CSAFDRGNYTF.

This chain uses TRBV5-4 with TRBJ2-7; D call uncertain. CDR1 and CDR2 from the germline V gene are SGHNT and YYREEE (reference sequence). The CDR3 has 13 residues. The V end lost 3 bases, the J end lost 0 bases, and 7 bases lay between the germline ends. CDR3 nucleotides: TGTGCCAGCAGCTCGGTAAGCTCCTACGAGCAGTACTTC. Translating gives CASSSVSSYEQYF.

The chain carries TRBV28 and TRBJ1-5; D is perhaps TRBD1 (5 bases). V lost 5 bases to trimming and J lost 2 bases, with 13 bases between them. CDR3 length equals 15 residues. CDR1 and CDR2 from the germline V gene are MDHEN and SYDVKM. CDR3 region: CASSPRRGGNQPQHF. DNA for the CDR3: TGTGCCAGCAGTCCGCGACGAGGGGGCAATCAGCCCCAGCATTTT.

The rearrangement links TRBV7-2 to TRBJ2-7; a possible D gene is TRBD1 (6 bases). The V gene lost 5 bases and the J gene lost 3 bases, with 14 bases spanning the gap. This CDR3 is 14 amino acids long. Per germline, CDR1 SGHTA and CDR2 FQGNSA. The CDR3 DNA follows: TGTGCCAGCAGCACCCGACCGGACAGCTACGAGCAGTACTTC. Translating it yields CASSTRPDSYEQYF.

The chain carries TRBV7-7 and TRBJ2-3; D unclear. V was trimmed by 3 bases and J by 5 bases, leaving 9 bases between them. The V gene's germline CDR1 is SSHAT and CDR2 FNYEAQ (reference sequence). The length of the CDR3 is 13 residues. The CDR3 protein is CASSFALEDTQYF. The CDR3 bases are TGTGCCAGCAGCTTCGCGTTAGAAGATACGCAGTATTTT. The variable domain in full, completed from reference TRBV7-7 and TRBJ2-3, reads GAGVSQSPRYKVTKRGQDVTLRCDPISSHATLYWYQQALGQGPEFLTYFNYEAQPDKSGLPSDRFSAERPEGSISTLTIQRTEQRDSAMYRCASSFALEDTQYFGPGTRLTVL.

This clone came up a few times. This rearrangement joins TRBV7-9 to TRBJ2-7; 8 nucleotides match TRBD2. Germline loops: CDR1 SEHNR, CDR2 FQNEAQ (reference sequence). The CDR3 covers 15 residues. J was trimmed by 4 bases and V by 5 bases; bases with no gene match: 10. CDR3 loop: CASSPDSAGAYEQYF. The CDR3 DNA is TGTGCCAGCAGCCCCGACTCAGCGGGAGCTTACGAGCAGTACTTC.

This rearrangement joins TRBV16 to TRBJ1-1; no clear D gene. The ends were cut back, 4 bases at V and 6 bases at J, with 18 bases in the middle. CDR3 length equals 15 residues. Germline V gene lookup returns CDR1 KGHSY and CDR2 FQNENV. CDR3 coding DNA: TGTGCCAGCAGCCCCTACTCCAATTCCGGGGCTGAAGCTTTCTTT. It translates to CASSPYSNSGAEAFF.

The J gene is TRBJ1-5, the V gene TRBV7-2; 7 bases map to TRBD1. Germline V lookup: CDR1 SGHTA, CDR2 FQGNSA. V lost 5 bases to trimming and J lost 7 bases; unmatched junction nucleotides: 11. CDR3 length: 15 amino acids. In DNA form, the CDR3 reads TGTGCCAGCAGCGCGGGGTTAGGGGGCAGACAGCCCCAGCATTTT. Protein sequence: CASSAGLGGRQPQHF.

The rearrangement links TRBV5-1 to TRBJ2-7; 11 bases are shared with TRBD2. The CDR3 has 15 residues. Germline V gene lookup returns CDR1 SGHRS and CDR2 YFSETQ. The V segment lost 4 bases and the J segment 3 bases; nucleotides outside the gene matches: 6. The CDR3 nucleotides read TGCGCCAGCAGCAGGGCCGGGACTAGCGGCTACGAGCAGTACTTC. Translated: CASSRAGTSGYEQYF. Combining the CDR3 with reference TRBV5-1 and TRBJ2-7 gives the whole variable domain KAGVTQTPRYLIKTRGQQVTLSCSPISGHRSVSWYQQTPGQGLQFLFEYFSETQRNKGNFPGRFSGRQFSNSRSEMNVSTLELGDSALYLCASSRAGTSGYEQYFGPGTRLTVT.

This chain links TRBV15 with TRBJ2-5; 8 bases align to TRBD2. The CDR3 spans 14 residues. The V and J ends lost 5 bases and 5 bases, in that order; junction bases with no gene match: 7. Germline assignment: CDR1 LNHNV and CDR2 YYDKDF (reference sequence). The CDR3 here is CATSPTGGMETQYF. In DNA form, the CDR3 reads TGTGCCACCAGCCCAACGGGGGGGATGGAGACCCAGTACTTC.

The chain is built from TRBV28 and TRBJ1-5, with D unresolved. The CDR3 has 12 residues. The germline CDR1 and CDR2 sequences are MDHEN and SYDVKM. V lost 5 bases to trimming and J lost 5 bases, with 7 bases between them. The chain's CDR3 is CASSTKDQPQHF. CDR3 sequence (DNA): TGTGCCAGCAGTACCAAGGATCAGCCCCAGCATTTT.

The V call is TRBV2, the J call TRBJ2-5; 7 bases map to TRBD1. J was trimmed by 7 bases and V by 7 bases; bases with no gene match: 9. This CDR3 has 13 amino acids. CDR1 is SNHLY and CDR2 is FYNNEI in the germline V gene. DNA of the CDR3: TGTGCCAGCATTCTTCGGACAGGCGGGACCCAGTACTTC. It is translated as CASILRTGGTQYF.

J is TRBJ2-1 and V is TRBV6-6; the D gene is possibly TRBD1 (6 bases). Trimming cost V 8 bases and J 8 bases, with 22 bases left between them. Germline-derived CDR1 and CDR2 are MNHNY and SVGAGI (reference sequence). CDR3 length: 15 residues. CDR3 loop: CASAPRQDPFDEQFF. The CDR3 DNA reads TGTGCCAGCGCACCCCGACAGGACCCGTTCGATGAGCAGTTCTTC.

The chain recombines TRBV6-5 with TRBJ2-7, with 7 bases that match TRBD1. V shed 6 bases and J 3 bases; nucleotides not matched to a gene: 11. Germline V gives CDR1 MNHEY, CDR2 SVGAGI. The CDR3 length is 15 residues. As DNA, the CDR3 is TGTGCCAGCAGACGAAATCGGGACAGCTTCTACGAGCAGTACTTC. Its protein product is CASRRNRDSFYEQYF.

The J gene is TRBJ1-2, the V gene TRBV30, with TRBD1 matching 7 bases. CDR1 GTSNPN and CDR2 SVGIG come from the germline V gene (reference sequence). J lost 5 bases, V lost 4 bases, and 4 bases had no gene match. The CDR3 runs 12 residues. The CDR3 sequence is CAWMEGAYGYTF. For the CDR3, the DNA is TGTGCCTGGATGGAGGGGGCTTATGGCTACACCTTC.

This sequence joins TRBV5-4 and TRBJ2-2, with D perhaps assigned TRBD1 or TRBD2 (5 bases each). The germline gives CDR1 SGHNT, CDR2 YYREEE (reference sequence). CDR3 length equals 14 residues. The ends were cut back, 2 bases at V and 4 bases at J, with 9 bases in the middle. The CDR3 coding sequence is TGTGCCAGCAGCTTAGGGGCGGGCACCGGGGAGCTGTTTTTT. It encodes CASSLGAGTGELFF.

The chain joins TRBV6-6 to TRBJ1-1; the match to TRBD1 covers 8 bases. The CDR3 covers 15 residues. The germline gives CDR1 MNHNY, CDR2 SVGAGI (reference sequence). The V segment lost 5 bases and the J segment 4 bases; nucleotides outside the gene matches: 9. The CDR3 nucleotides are TGTGCCAGCAGTCGCGGACAGGGATTGGCCACTGAAGCTTTCTTT. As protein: CASSRGQGLATEAFF.